This TCR beta chain was sequenced for a study of glioma-infiltrating T cells after dendritic cell vaccination. At the level of the study: Glioblastoma patients came from Phase I and II dendritic cell vaccination trials.

Time point denoted: after dendritic cell vaccination, including at tumor progression/relapse. The immunoSEQ assay amplified TCRB CDR3 from up to 2 ug DNA. Amplification used 60 V beta primers and 13 J beta primers. TCRdb's copy holds only in-frame clones and misses some; the assay was immunoSEQ multiplex PCR. The profile shows approximately 85,000 clones, 85% of them singletons. CDR1 and CDR2 from the germline V gene are SGHAT and FQNNGV. The CDR3 is 14 residues long. The V end was cut by 4 bases, the J end by 2 bases, with 12 bases between. The chain combines TRBV11-2 with TRBJ2-7, with D possibly matching TRBD2 (5 bases). The TCR was taken from a human donor with glioblastoma. The sequences come from blood, collected after dendritic cell vaccination. Written as DNA, the CDR3 is TGTGCCAGCAGCTCGCTGACGGGAACCTACGAGCAGTACTTC. Its translation: CASSSLTGTYEQYF.